These 20 T cell receptor beta chains share one sample of origin, sequenced in a study of blood T cell repertoires in COVID-19. Sequenced by immunoSEQ multiplex PCR; TCRdb stores in-frame clones only, minus some. This sample carries 300,000 to 350,000 clones, 70% to 90% of them seen once, and the ten largest clones take about 4%. The specimen was PBMCs or T cells enriched from blood (not recorded which). These receptors were collected from a woman aged 40 to 49 with acute COVID-19.

This clone has just a few counts. This chain links TRBV11-1 with TRBJ2-7, with 7 positions matching TRBD2. V shed 6 bases, J shed 9 bases, and the junction held 8 bases outside the gene matches. The CDR3 runs 12 residues. Germline V gives CDR1 SGHAT, CDR2 FQDESV (reference sequence). CDR3 nucleotides: TGTGCCAGCAGGCCACCAGGGAGGGCGCAGTACTTC. This encodes CASRPPGRAQYF.

The chain combines TRBV28 with TRBJ2-3; 8 positions match TRBD2. The V and J ends lost 8 bases and 10 bases, in that order; junction bases with no gene match: 14. The CDR3 spans 14 residues. Germline CDR1 and CDR2: MDHEN and SYDVKM. CDR3 in amino acids: CASHLLSGGRPQYF. The CDR3 nucleotides read TGTGCCAGCCACCTTTTATCTGGCGGGAGGCCGCAGTATTTT.

The chain links TRBV29-1 to TRBJ2-1; possibly TRBD1 for D (6 bases). V lost 4 bases to trimming and J lost 4 bases, with 14 bases between them. The germline CDR1 and CDR2 sequences are SQVTM and ANQGSEA. The CDR3 length is 14 residues. CDR3 amino acids: CSVVWTERYNEQFF. CDR3 in DNA: TGCAGCGTTGTCTGGACAGAACGTTACAATGAGCAGTTCTTC.

The V and J genes are TRBV2 and TRBJ1-6; no clear D. Germline V CDR1 and CDR2: SNHLY, FYNNEI. The V end was cut by 5 bases, the J end by 10 bases, with 6 bases between. The CDR3 has 11 amino acids. In nucleotides, the CDR3 is TGTGCCAGCAGTCAACTATCACCCCTCCACTTT. Protein sequence: CASSQLSPLHF.

The rearrangement links TRBV5-5 to TRBJ2-3, with TRBD2 identical over 14 bases. Germline V gene data show CDR1 as SGHKS and CDR2 as YYEKEE (reference sequence). The CDR3 is 18 amino acids. J gave up 1 base and V 1 base, and 5 bases lay outside the gene matches. CDR3 residues: CASSLLTSGRAGTDTQYF. The CDR3 nucleotides read TGTGCCAGCAGCTTGTTGACTAGCGGGAGGGCCGGCACAGATACGCAGTATTTT.

The rearrangement links TRBV4-3 to TRBJ1-2; D is possibly TRBD1 (6 bases). The germline V and J ends were trimmed by 1 base and 1 base, with 7 bases remaining between them. CDR1 LGHNA and CDR2 YSLEER come from the germline V gene. This CDR3 contains 14 residues. The CDR3 bases are TGCGCCAGCAGCCAAGGACAGGTTAACTATGGCTACACCTTC. Protein: CASSQGQVNYGYTF.

The chain uses TRBV27 and TRBJ1-5; D not certain. V was shortened by 5 bases and J by 2 bases, with 10 bases between the two germline ends. The CDR3 spans 14 residues. Germline V gene data show CDR1 as MNHEY and CDR2 as SMNVEV (reference sequence). CDR3 loop: CASSRSSGNQPQHF. The CDR3 DNA reads as TGTGCCAGCAGTCGGTCCTCGGGCAATCAGCCCCAGCATTTT.

The chain recombines TRBV5-1 with TRBJ2-2, with D uncertain. CDR3 size: 14 residues. Trimming removed 0 bases at V and 2 bases at J, with 5 bases between. Germline V gene data show CDR1 as SGHRS and CDR2 as YFSETQ. DNA of the CDR3: TGCGCCAGCAGCTTGGACATTAACACCGGGGAGCTGTTTTTT. Protein product: CASSLDINTGELFF.

The chain employs TRBV3-1 (or the pseudogene TRBV3-2) and TRBJ1-2; no firm D call. V lost 0 bases and J lost 5, with 4 bases in between. Germline values: CDR1 LGHDT, CDR2 YNNKEL (reference sequence). This CDR3 comprises 12 residues. This CDR3 reads CASSQEQYGYTF. The CDR3 nucleotides are TGTGCCAGCAGCCAAGAACAGTATGGCTACACCTTC.

The chain has TRBV3-1 (or the pseudogene TRBV3-2) and TRBJ1-1, with D possibly TRBD1 on 6 matching bases. The CDR3 runs 16 residues. V shed 1 base and J shed 2 bases, with 14 bases lying between them. The germline gives CDR1 LGHDT, CDR2 YNNKEL (reference sequence). CDR3 protein: CASSQVRDTHNTEAFF. In nucleotides, the CDR3 is TGTGCCAGCAGCCAAGTCCGGGACACCCACAACACTGAAGCTTTCTTT.

The gene calls are TRBV15 and TRBJ1-3; D gene unclear. V shed 0 bases and J shed 0 bases, with 6 bases lying between them. The germline V gene has CDR1 LNHNV and CDR2 YYDKDF (reference sequence). The CDR3 totals 15 residues. The CDR3 spells CATSREGSSGNTIYF. The CDR3 DNA reads as TGTGCCACCAGCAGAGAGGGGAGCTCTGGAAACACCATATATTTT.

The V call is TRBV30, the J call TRBJ1-5, with D maybe TRBD1 (5 bases). Trimming cost V 3 bases and J 6 bases, with 15 bases left between them. Germline V gives CDR1 GTSNPN, CDR2 SVGIG (reference sequence). This CDR3 comprises 14 residues. The CDR3 is CAWSLGRGGQPQHF. CDR3 sequence (DNA): TGTGCCTGGAGCCTAGGAAGGGGTGGTCAGCCCCAGCATTTT.

V gene TRBV18 combines with J gene TRBJ2-7; 8 bases fit TRBD1. The junction had 9 bases not matched to a gene; V was cut back by 2 bases and J by 6 bases. CDR1 and CDR2 (germline): KGHSH, LQKENI. The CDR3 runs 15 residues. DNA for the CDR3: TGTGCCAGCTCACCAACCGGGACAGGTGCGAGCGAGCAGTACTTC. Residues: CASSPTGTGASEQYF. The full variable domain, completed using reference TRBV18 and TRBJ2-7, is NAGVMQNPRHLVRRRGQEARLRCSPMKGHSHVYWYRQLPEEGLKFMVYLQKENIIDESGMPKERFSAEFPKEGPSILRIQQVVRGDSAAYFCASSPTGTGASEQYFGPGTRLTVT.

For the CDR3, the DNA is TGTGCCAGCAGTGAGCTCAGGGGCTCTGGGGCCAACGTCCTGACTTTC. It translates to CASSELRGSGANVLTF. This chain connects TRBV25-1 to TRBJ2-6, with a weak D call TRBD1 (6 bases). CDR3 length equals 16 residues. V was clipped by 3 bases and J by 0 bases, with 9 bases between them. The V gene's germline CDR1 is MGHDK and CDR2 SYGVNS.

This chain links TRBV7-9 with TRBJ1-2; 9 positions match TRBD1. The CDR3 length is 13 residues. Looked up from germline, CDR1 is SEHNR and CDR2 is FQNEAQ (reference sequence). V gave up 6 bases and J gave up 7 bases; unmatched junction bases: 6. The CDR3 here is CASRLQGAGGYTF. CDR3 coding DNA: TGTGCCAGCAGACTACAGGGGGCGGGTGGCTACACCTTC.

The genes are TRBV28 and TRBJ1-2; D is possibly TRBD1 (6 bases). CDR1 and CDR2 from the germline V gene are MDHEN and SYDVKM. Trimming took off 7 bases at V and 0 bases at J, with 21 bases between the two ends. The CDR3 contains 17 residues. CDR3 bases: TGTGCCAGCACCTCCTGGGGGCAGGAGGTATCTAACTATGGCTACACCTTC. Its translation: CASTSWGQEVSNYGYTF.

The rearrangement uses TRBV10-3 and TRBJ1-6; 7 positions match TRBD1. The CDR3 runs to 14 residues. Trimming took 4 bases from V and 7 from J; bases not matched to a gene: 4. CDR1 ENHRY and CDR2 SYGVKD come from the germline V gene. The CDR3 loop is CAISVRDSNSPLHF. The CDR3 DNA reads as TGTGCCATCAGTGTCCGGGACAGCAATTCACCCCTCCACTTT.

This clone was observed a few times. The chain uses TRBV7-3 and TRBJ2-3; 8 bases map to TRBD2. CDR3 length: 16 residues. With V trimmed by 5 bases and J by 3 bases, 10 bases remained unmatched. Germline V gene lookup returns CDR1 SGHTA and CDR2 FQGTGA. This chain's CDR3 is CASSLSHRGGTDTQYF. The CDR3 nucleotides read TGTGCCAGCAGCCTATCTCATCGGGGGGGTACAGATACGCAGTATTTT.

The rearrangement joins TRBV6-5 to TRBJ1-2, with D unresolved. The CDR3 contains 13 residues. V dropped 6 bases and J dropped 3 bases, with 11 bases sitting between them. Germline CDR1 MNHEY, CDR2 SVGAGI. The CDR3 sequence: CASRGRSHYGYTF. Written as DNA, the CDR3 is TGTGCCAGCAGGGGCAGGTCGCACTATGGCTACACCTTC.

The V gene is TRBV7-2, the J gene TRBJ2-1, with 7 bases lining up with TRBD2. The germline gives CDR1 SGHTA, CDR2 FQGNSA. The CDR3 has 15 amino acids. J was trimmed by 4 bases and V by 0 bases; bases with no gene match: 3. This chain's CDR3 is CASSLAGGIYNEQFF. DNA of the CDR3: TGTGCCAGCAGCTTAGCGGGAGGGATTTACAATGAGCAGTTCTTC.